The 30 T cell receptor beta chains reported below all come from one sample, sequenced in a study of blood T cell repertoires in COVID-19. Assay used: immunoSEQ multiplex PCR; TCRdb lists only in-frame clones, some missing. The table includes approximately 170,000 clones, approximately 91% detected once. The source material was peripheral blood. The receptors come from a man younger than 40 with acute or convalescent COVID-19.

Regarding this clone: Distinct nucleotide sequences in the sample also encode this CDR3. The chain recombines TRBV6-5 with TRBJ2-3; D perhaps matches TRBD1 (5 bases). The CDR3 is made up of 13 amino acids. Germline lookup yields CDR1 MNHEY and CDR2 SVGAGI. The V and J ends lost 4 bases and 2 bases respectively, with 7 bases between them. The CDR3 protein is CASSLTDTDTQYF. DNA for the CDR3: TGTGCCAGCAGTTTGACAGACACAGATACGCAGTATTTT.

The chain employs TRBV12-3 or TRBV12-4 and TRBJ1-5; D gene ambiguous. This CDR3 spans 12 amino acids. Trimming pared 0 bases from V and 15 bases from J, leaving 12 bases between. In nucleotides, the CDR3 is TGTGCCAGCAGTTTAGCACGGTCTTTTCGGCATTTT. Translating gives CASSLARSFRHF.

The rearrangement uses TRBV7-2 and TRBJ2-7; no reliable D call. Germline assignment: CDR1 SGHTA and CDR2 FQGNSA. The V gene lost 0 bases and the J gene lost 0 bases, with 12 bases spanning the gap. The CDR3 has 16 residues. For the CDR3, the DNA is TGTGCCAGCAGCTTAGCGGCAGCGTCCCCCTCCTACGAGCAGTACTTC. This codes for CASSLAAASPSYEQYF.

This chain uses TRBV18 with TRBJ2-1; D possibly corresponds to TRBD1 (5 bases). This CDR3 spans 18 amino acids. Germline V gene data show CDR1 as KGHSH and CDR2 as LQKENI. Between the trimmed V and J ends, which lost 6 bases and 7 bases, there was a span of 28 bases. The CDR3 spells CASSLTTPRVSATNEQFF. For the CDR3, the DNA is TGTGCCAGCTCTCTAACAACCCCCAGGGTATCCGCTACAAATGAGCAGTTCTTC.

This chain connects TRBV5-6 to TRBJ2-5; D perhaps matches TRBD1 (7 bases). The CDR3 runs 13 residues. Trimming took off 4 bases at V and 5 bases at J, with 12 bases between the two ends. Germline V gene sequence: CDR1 SGHDT, CDR2 YYEEEE. The CDR3 sequence: CASSTPGGETQYF. CDR3 in DNA: TGTGCCAGCAGCACGCCAGGGGGGGAGACCCAGTACTTC.

This chain links TRBV10-3 with TRBJ2-1; 7 nucleotides align to TRBD2. Germline lookup yields CDR1 ENHRY and CDR2 SYGVKD. J was trimmed by 6 bases and V by 5 bases; bases with no gene match: 7. This CDR3 contains 14 residues. This CDR3 reads CAISPGLPPNEQFF. The CDR3 DNA is TGTGCCATCAGTCCGGGACTACCGCCCAATGAGCAGTTCTTC.

The chain couples TRBV27 to TRBJ1-5; D is perhaps TRBD1 (6 bases). Germline lookup yields CDR1 MNHEY and CDR2 SMNVEV (reference sequence). Between the trimmed V and J ends, which lost 6 bases and 1 base, there was a span of 10 bases. The CDR3 runs 14 residues. The DNA for the CDR3 is TGTGCCAGCAGGCAAGGGGGAAGCAATCAGCCCCAGCATTTT. Translation: CASRQGGSNQPQHF.

V usage is TRBV4-1 and J usage is TRBJ2-7, with D perhaps TRBD2 (5 bases). With 0 bases removed from V and 6 bases from J, the gap between germline ends came to 12 bases. Germline V gene data show CDR1 as MGHRA and CDR2 as YSYEKL. This CDR3 has 14 residues. The CDR3: CASSQEWARVEQYF. The CDR3 DNA reads as TGCGCCAGCAGCCAAGAATGGGCGAGGGTCGAGCAGTACTTC.

This clone appeared once. V and J are TRBV2 and TRBJ1-3, with D possibly being TRBD1 (6 bases). The V and J ends lost 8 bases and 0 bases respectively, with 11 bases between them. This CDR3 region has 14 residues. CDR1 is SNHLY and CDR2 is FYNNEI in the germline V gene. CDR3 DNA sequence: TGTGCCAGCCAAACAGGGAACTCTGGAAACACCATATATTTT. Amino acids: CASQTGNSGNTIYF.

The chain uses TRBV5-1 and TRBJ1-1, with 9 bases lining up with TRBD1. CDR3 length equals 15 residues. Germline assignment: CDR1 SGHRS and CDR2 YFSETQ. V shed 4 bases and J 4 bases; nucleotides not matched to a gene: 8. CDR3 DNA: TGCGCCAGCAGCGAACAGACAGGGGGGAGCACTGAAGCTTTCTTT. Protein product: CASSEQTGGSTEAFF.

This clone was seen a few times. The CDR3 DNA reads TGTGCCAGCAGCAAGATACAGGGGACGGGAAATCAGCCCCAGCATTTT. Translated: CASSKIQGTGNQPQHF. The V call is TRBV2, the J call TRBJ1-5, with TRBD1 identical over 7 bases. The length of the CDR3 is 16 residues. Looked up from germline, CDR1 is SNHLY and CDR2 is FYNNEI. The ends lost 6 bases at V and 4 bases at J; junction bases unmatched: 12.

This rearrangement joins TRBV5-5 to TRBJ2-2, with 7 bases fitting TRBD1. Germline CDR1 SGHKS, CDR2 YYEKEE (reference sequence). The CDR3 is 17 residues long. The ends lost 4 bases at V and 6 bases at J; junction bases unmatched: 15. The CDR3 bases are TGTGCCAGCAGCCTGGAAACAGGGGTGGGAGTCCCCGGGGAGCTGTTTTTT. This gives the protein CASSLETGVGVPGELFF.

The chain links TRBV5-1 to TRBJ1-6, with D possibly matching TRBD1 (6 bases). The CDR3 length is 14 residues. CDR1 is SGHRS, CDR2 YFSETQ, per germline. V lost 2 bases to trimming and J lost 6 bases, with 9 bases between them. The CDR3: CASSLTGINSPLHF. In DNA, the CDR3 is TGCGCCAGCAGCTTAACAGGGATTAATTCACCCCTCCACTTT.

The genes are TRBV19 and TRBJ1-1, with 7 bases matching TRBD1. V lost 6 bases and J lost 7; bases outside the gene matches: 11. This CDR3 has 14 amino acids. Germline-derived CDR1 and CDR2 are LNHDA and SQIVND (reference sequence). In DNA, the CDR3 is TGTGCCAGTAGCAACCGACAGGGTAGCGGTGAAGCTTTCTTT. This translates into CASSNRQGSGEAFF.

The V call is TRBV4-2, the J call TRBJ2-2; possible D gene TRBD2, 6 bases. This CDR3 contains 15 residues. V was pared by 5 bases and J by 8 bases, with 18 bases between. Germline values: CDR1 LGHNA, CDR2 YNFKEQ. The CDR3 here is CASSDEEGREGELFF. DNA of the CDR3: TGTGCCAGCAGCGACGAGGAGGGCCGAGAAGGGGAGCTGTTTTTT.

This chain joins TRBV3-1 (or the pseudogene TRBV3-2) and TRBJ1-5; 7 bases are shared with TRBD1. The trim removed 0 bases at V and 2 bases at J, leaving 4 bases unmatched. The CDR3 is made up of 16 amino acids. Per germline, CDR1 LGHDT and CDR2 YNNKEL (reference sequence). The CDR3 bases are TGTGCCAGCAGCCAAGACGACAGGGCTGGCAATCAGCCCCAGCATTTT. Protein sequence: CASSQDDRAGNQPQHF.

This clone occurred once. This chain links TRBV6-1 with TRBJ1-6, with 7 positions matching TRBD1. The length of the CDR3 is 16 residues. Trimming cost V 0 bases and J 10 bases; bases outside gene matches: 9. Germline CDR1 reads MNHNS; CDR2 reads SASEGT. The CDR3 DNA follows: TGTGCCAGCAGTGAAGCCGTCAGACAGGGTGGGTCACCCCTCCACTTT. Amino acid sequence: CASSEAVRQGGSPLHF.

This sequence joins TRBV28 and TRBJ1-3; weak D call: TRBD1 (5 bases). CDR1 is MDHEN, CDR2 SYDVKM, per germline. With 1 base removed from V and 1 base from J, the gap between germline ends came to 11 bases. The CDR3 sequence is 16 residues long. The CDR3 DNA sequence: TGTGCCAGCAGTTTATCCGGCCAGGGATCTGGAAACACCATATATTTT. This translates into CASSLSGQGSGNTIYF.

The chain carries TRBV4-1 and TRBJ2-3; 7 bases map to TRBD2. The CDR3 contains 13 residues. Trimming at V came to 1 base and at J to 9 bases, leaving 4 bases not matched to a gene. CDR1 MGHRA and CDR2 YSYEKL come from the germline V gene. CDR3 amino acids: CASSQGLAETQYF. The CDR3 coding sequence is TGCGCCAGCAGCCAAGGACTAGCCGAGACGCAGTATTTT.

This chain links TRBV4-1 with TRBJ2-2; D unclear. CDR1 MGHRA and CDR2 YSYEKL come from the germline V gene. CDR3 size: 15 residues. V was shortened by 3 bases and J by 7 bases, with 15 bases between the two germline ends. This CDR3 is CASSQIHEAVGELFF. The DNA for the CDR3 is TGCGCCAGCAGCCAGATCCACGAGGCGGTCGGGGAGCTGTTTTTT.

The chain links TRBV11-3 to TRBJ2-2; D is unresolved. The V gene lost 1 base and the J gene lost 2 bases, with 8 bases spanning the gap. Germline V gene data show CDR1 as SGHNT and CDR2 as YENEEA. There are 15 residues in the CDR3. The CDR3: CASSLGGVNTGELFF. CDR3 nucleotide sequence: TGTGCCAGCAGCTTAGGAGGCGTTAACACCGGGGAGCTGTTTTTT.

The chain uses TRBV5-8 and TRBJ2-3; TRBD2 matches 9 bases. J was trimmed by 0 bases and V by 7 bases; bases with no gene match: 12. This CDR3 is 17 amino acids long. Per the germline V gene, CDR1 is SGHTS and CDR2 is YDEGEE. CDR3 coding DNA: TGTGCCAGCCGTAGACTAGCGGAGGATTCTAGCACAGATACGCAGTATTTT. Translation: CASRRLAEDSSTDTQYF.

This sequence joins TRBV28 and TRBJ2-7; TRBD1 matches 11 bases. The junction had 7 bases not matched to a gene; V was cut back by 4 bases and J by 5 bases. The CDR3 spans 15 residues. Germline V lookup: CDR1 MDHEN, CDR2 SYDVKM. The CDR3 spells CASSYGTGGINEQYF. CDR3 in DNA: TGTGCCAGCAGTTATGGGACAGGGGGTATCAACGAGCAGTACTTC.

The DNA for the CDR3 is TGTGCCAGTACCATAGGACGGGGGAACACTGAAGCTTTCTTT. The encoded protein is CASTIGRGNTEAFF. The genes are TRBV19 and TRBJ1-1; D unclear. This CDR3 comprises 14 residues. Trimming pared 7 bases from V and 1 base from J, leaving 13 bases between. Germline V gives CDR1 LNHDA, CDR2 SQIVND (reference sequence).

This chain joins TRBV30 and TRBJ2-2; D remains unclear. The CDR3 has 13 amino acids. Trimming took 0 bases from V and 4 from J, leaving 6 bases between them. CDR1 is GTSNPN and CDR2 is SVGIG in the germline V gene (reference sequence). CDR3: CAWSVTLTGELFF. CDR3 nucleotides: TGTGCCTGGAGTGTGACACTCACCGGGGAGCTGTTTTTT.

DNA for the CDR3: TGTGCCTGGAGTGTAGGTCTCGGCAGGGGATTACGCGGCTACACCTTC. It codes for CAWSVGLGRGLRGYTF. The V and J genes are TRBV30 and TRBJ1-2, with D maybe TRBD1 (6 bases). The germline V and J ends were trimmed by 0 bases and 8 bases, with 22 bases remaining between them. The CDR3 is 16 residues long. Germline V gives CDR1 GTSNPN, CDR2 SVGIG (reference sequence).

The chain is built from TRBV6-4 and TRBJ2-2; D unclear. The V and J ends lost 4 bases and 2 bases respectively, with 17 bases between them. This CDR3 spans 17 amino acids. CDR1 and CDR2 (germline): MRHNA, SNTAGT. CDR3 coding DNA: TGTGCCAGCAGTGCCTACGACAAGGTGATTAACACCGGGGAGCTGTTTTTT. The encoded protein is CASSAYDKVINTGELFF.

The chain is built from TRBV7-9 and TRBJ1-5; D not resolved. The germline gives CDR1 SEHNR, CDR2 FQNEAQ (reference sequence). This CDR3 comprises 15 residues. The V end lost 7 bases, the J end lost 4 bases, and 17 bases lay between the germline ends. This CDR3 is CASNNVPRGNQPQHF. The CDR3 nucleotides read TGTGCCAGCAACAACGTCCCCCGGGGTAATCAGCCCCAGCATTTT.

The chain uses TRBV2 and TRBJ2-3; 10 nucleotides line up with TRBD2. Germline V gives CDR1 SNHLY, CDR2 FYNNEI. The V and J ends lost 6 bases and 2 bases, in that order; junction bases with no gene match: 14. The CDR3 is made up of 18 amino acids. As DNA, the CDR3 is TGTGCCAGCAGCGTAACTAGGACTAGCGGATACACCACAGATACGCAGTATTTT. It yields the protein CASSVTRTSGYTTDTQYF.

V and J are TRBV10-3 and TRBJ2-5; D remains ambiguous. The CDR3 runs to 12 residues. CDR1 is ENHRY, CDR2 SYGVKD, per germline. V was pared by 2 bases and J by 5 bases, with 6 bases between. CDR3 amino acids: CAISERSETQYF. The CDR3 DNA reads as TGTGCCATCAGTGAGCGGTCGGAGACCCAGTACTTC.